Listed below are T cell receptor beta chains from one sample, sequenced in a study of shared clonotypes between healthy human individuals. Here immunoSEQ multiplex PCR was the method, and the copy in TCRdb shows in-frame clones only, minus some. This table holds some 2,000,000 clones, 85% to 95% found once. The sequenced sample consisted of naive CD4+ T cells sorted from blood. Every receptor here comes from a man aged 18 to 35 in good health. Both conserved end residues are part of each CDR3. A D gene is named only where the DNA matches it firmly. Size is omitted from some rows. Given values are once, few, many or a class for expanded clones.

j_call v_call clone_size d_call cdr3_nt cdr3_aa
TRBJ1-2 TRBV30 NA NA TGTGCCTGGAGCCAGTCGGCAGGTCGGTTGGGCTACACCTTC CAWSQSAGRLGYTF
TRBJ2-7 TRBV9 NA TRBD1 TGTGCCAGCAGCGTAGGGGGACAGGAGATTTACGAGCAGTACTTC CASSVGGQEIYEQYF
TRBJ2-7 TRBV2 NA NA TGTGCCAGCAGTGTCATAGTATACGAGCAGTACTTC CASSVIVYEQYF
TRBJ1-2 TRBV7-2 NA NA TGTGCCAGCAGCACGGCGCGGGAAGGGAATGGCTACACCTTC CASSTAREGNGYTF
TRBJ1-1 TRBV6-6 NA TRBD1 TGTGCCAGCAGCGACAGGGAGGGTAACACTGAAGCTTTCTTT CASSDREGNTEAFF
TRBJ1-6 TRBV28 NA TRBD1 TGTGCCAGCAACAGGGGTAATTCACCCCTCCACTTT CASNRGNSPLHF
TRBJ1-1 TRBV13 NA NA TGTGCCAGCAGCTTTGGGAGCCTCGGGGCTTTCTTT CASSFGSLGAFF
TRBJ2-2 TRBV5-1 NA TRBD2 TGCGCCAGCGCGCGGCCGCCTAGCGGGGGCCTCCTTAGGGAGCTGTTTTTT CASARPPSGGLLRELFF
TRBJ1-4 TRBV6-6 NA NA TGTGCCAGCAGGAGCCCGGGAGGGAATGAAAAACTGTTTTTT CASRSPGGNEKLFF
TRBJ1-6 TRBV30 NA NA TGTGCCTGGAATAGCCCAGGGTATAATTCACCCCTCCACTTT CAWNSPGYNSPLHF
TRBJ2-2 TRBV18 once NA TGTGCCAGCTCACCACTAAAATTTGGGCAGAGTAACACCGGGGAGCTGTTTTTT CASSPLKFGQSNTGELFF
TRBJ2-1 TRBV27 NA NA TGTGCCAGCAGCCAACTCAAATGGAGAGACAATGAGCAGTTCTTC CASSQLKWRDNEQFF
TRBJ2-3 TRBV6-1 once NA TGTGCCAGTGCGTATCCCCCAGATACGCAGTATTTT CASAYPPDTQYF
TRBJ1-4 TRBV5-4 NA NA TGTGCCAGCAGCCGGATGGACCATAATGAAAAACTGTTTTTT CASSRMDHNEKLFF
TRBJ1-5 TRBV28 NA TRBD1 TGTGCCAGCAGTACTTTGGGACAGCATAGCAATCAGCCCCAGCATTTT CASSTLGQHSNQPQHF
TRBJ1-6 TRBV4-1 NA NA TGCGCCAGCGGAGAGGCAGGCTATAATTCACCCCTCCACTTT CASGEAGYNSPLHF
TRBJ2-5 TRBV7-8 NA NA TGTGCCAGCAGCGTCCAATTGGCAGAGACCCAGTACTTC CASSVQLAETQYF
TRBJ2-7 TRBV6-4 NA TRBD2 TGTGCCAGCAGGGGAAGTGGCGGGAGGGCCCGGGAGCAGTACTTC CASRGSGGRAREQYF
TRBJ2-1 TRBV7-8 once TRBD2 TGTGCCAGCAGCTTATCGGTAGCGGGGGGTTTTGAGCAGTTCTTC CASSLSVAGGFEQFF
TRBJ2-1 TRBV10-1 NA NA TGCGCCAGCAGTGTGGGTCAGGAATACAATGAGCAGTTCTTC CASSVGQEYNEQFF
TRBJ2-5 TRBV30 NA TRBD1 TGTGCCTGGAGACAGGGGGCGGGAGAGACCCAGTACTTC CAWRQGAGETQYF
TRBJ2-3 TRBV10-1 NA TRBD2 TGCGCCAGCAGTCAGACTAGCGGGAGACCTACAGATACGCAGTATTTT CASSQTSGRPTDTQYF
TRBJ2-7 TRBV6-5 once TRBD2 TGTGCCAGCAGTCGACTAGCGGGGGATTCCTACGAGCAGTACTTC CASSRLAGDSYEQYF
TRBJ2-1 TRBV2 NA TRBD2 TGTGCCAGCAGTCGAACTAGCGGGGGGTTGAATGAGCAGTTCTTC CASSRTSGGLNEQFF
TRBJ2-7 TRBV7-2 NA TRBD2 TGTGCCAGCAGCTCGGGGACTAGATACGAGCAGTACTTC CASSSGTRYEQYF